This is a list of T cell receptor beta chains from one sample in a study of blood T cell repertoires in COVID-19. This table comes from immunoSEQ multiplex PCR, and its TCRdb copy is limited to in-frame clones, with some not included. This sample carries about 120,000 clones, just over 85% of them seen once, and the ten largest clones take 0.88%. Input material: peripheral blood. Receptors were obtained from a woman aged 45-65 years with active or convalescent COVID-19. CDR3s include the opening cysteine and the closing phenylalanine or tryptophan. D genes are given only for firm matches. The size entry is marked missing in some rows and otherwise reads once, few, many or a size class.

TRBJ2-3 | . | TRBV6-5 | TRBD1 | TGTGCCAGCAGTAAGGGGGCTCGGGATACGCAGTATTTT | CASSKGARDTQYF
TRBJ2-2 | . | TRBV10-3 | TRBD2 | TGTGCCATCAGTGAGTCTGGGACTAGCGGGAGTGCGGAGCTGTTTTTT | CAISESGTSGSAELFF
TRBJ1-2 | . | TRBV9 | . | TGTGCCAGCAGCGTAGCTTCCGGGAACCTCTATGGCTACACCTTC | CASSVASGNLYGYTF
TRBJ2-7 | . | TRBV6-2/TRBV6-3 | . | TGTGCCAGCAGTCCCCTAAAAAGCCCTTTCGAGCAGTACTTC | CASSPLKSPFEQYF
TRBJ2-1 | . | TRBV19 | . | TGTGCCAGTAGTATATTAGCGACTGAGCAGTTCTTC | CASSILATEQFF
TRBJ2-7 | once | TRBV9 | TRBD2 | TGTGCCAGCAGCGTAGGTTTAGCGGGTTCCTACGAGCAGTACTTC | CASSVGLAGSYEQYF
TRBJ2-1 | once | TRBV27 | . | TGTGCCAGCAGTTTATCTACCCTAAGCTCCTACAATGAGCAGTTCTTC | CASSLSTLSSYNEQFF
TRBJ2-5 | . | TRBV28 | TRBD2 | TGTGCCAGCAGTGGGAACCCTAGCGGGAACCGGGAGACCCAGTACTTC | CASSGNPSGNRETQYF
TRBJ1-1 | . | TRBV3-1/TRBV3-2 | TRBD1 | TGTGCCAGCAGCCAGGAGGGACAGGTCGCGTATCGCGCTTTCTTT | CASSQEGQVAYRAFF
TRBJ1-2 | . | TRBV5-4 | . | TGTGCCGGATTGATTGACGGGTATGGCTACACCTTC | CAGLIDGYGYTF
TRBJ2-4 | . | TRBV6-4 | . | TGTGCCAGCAGTGACGGCCCCAAAAACATTCAGTACTTC | CASSDGPKNIQYF
TRBJ2-4 | . | TRBV4-3 | TRBD2 | TGCGCCAGCAGCCAAGACGGCCGGGAGGGCCGGAACATTCAGTACTTC | CASSQDGREGRNIQYF
TRBJ1-1 | . | TRBV7-2 | . | TGTGCCAGCAGCTTAGACAAGAACACTGAAGCTTTCTTT | CASSLDKNTEAFF
TRBJ2-3 | once | TRBV11-1 | TRBD1 | TGTGCCAGCAGCCACCGGGACAGGGACACAGATACGCAGTATTTT | CASSHRDRDTDTQYF
TRBJ1-2 | . | TRBV18 | . | TGTGCCAGCTCACCACACCCCCCGGGGGAGACCCTCTTC | CASSPHPPGETLF
TRBJ2-5 | . | TRBV3-1/TRBV3-2 | . | TGTGCCAGCAGCCATTTGGGGCCCCAAGAGACCCAGTACTTC | CASSHLGPQETQYF
TRBJ2-2 | . | TRBV10-3 | . | TGTGCCATCAGTGCTACCGGGACTTGGGACGGGGAGCTGTTTTTT | CAISATGTWDGELFF
TRBJ1-5 | . | TRBV4-1 | . | TGCGCCAGCAGCCCGATACCAGGACAGCCCCAGCATTTT | CASSPIPGQPQHF
TRBJ2-2 | . | TRBV18 | TRBD2 | TGTGCCAGCTCACCACAGAAAACTAGCGGGACCTTAGAGCTGTTTTTT | CASSPQKTSGTLELFF
TRBJ2-5 | . | TRBV2 | TRBD2 | TGTGCCAGCAGTGGGCTAGCGGGAGAGACCCAGTACTTC | CASSGLAGETQYF
TRBJ2-7 | . | TRBV27 | . | TGTGCCAGCAGTTATAGCGGTTTCTACGAGCAGTACTTC | CASSYSGFYEQYF
TRBJ2-7 | . | TRBV6-2/TRBV6-3 | TRBD2 | TGTGCCAGCAGCCGCGCTAGCGGGATCTCCTACGAGCAGTACTTC | CASSRASGISYEQYF
TRBJ1-5 | . | TRBV21-1 | . | TGTGCCAGCAGCAAAATAGACAGGGGTTATAGCAATCAGCCCCAGCATTTT | CASSKIDRGYSNQPQHF
TRBJ1-4 | . | TRBV28 | . | TGTGCCAGCAGTTTAGGGACAACCCAAAATGAAAAACTGTTTTTT | CASSLGTTQNEKLFF
TRBJ2-3 | . | TRBV24-1 | TRBD1 | TGTGCCACCAGAGACAGGGTGCATAATACGCAGTATTTT | CATRDRVHNTQYF
TRBJ2-1 | . | TRBV30 | . | TGTGCCTGGAGTGTACCGGGCAGGGCCTTGAACAATGAGCAGTTCTTC | CAWSVPGRALNNEQFF
TRBJ2-1 | . | TRBV3-1/TRBV3-2 | TRBD2 | TGTGCCAGCAGCCAAGGAAGACTAGCGTCGATTGGGAATGAGCAGTTCTTC | CASSQGRLASIGNEQFF
TRBJ1-3 | . | TRBV6-5 | . | TGTGCCAGCAGTTGGCGGGGAGGAAACACCATATATTTT | CASSWRGGNTIYF
TRBJ1-2 | once | TRBV28 | . | TGTGCCAGCAACACAGGGAGGGATTGGTATGGCTACACCTTC | CASNTGRDWYGYTF
TRBJ1-2 | . | TRBV7-2 | . | TGTGCCAGCAGCTTAGAGGTGACACGGGGCTACACCTTC | CASSLEVTRGYTF
TRBJ1-6 | . | TRBV6-2/TRBV6-3 | TRBD1 | TGTGCCAGCAGCCCCAAGGGGGCGTTTGCCAATTCACCCCTCCACTTT | CASSPKGAFANSPLHF
TRBJ2-7 | . | TRBV4-2 | . | TGTGCCAGCAGCCAGAGCTCCTACGAGCAGTACTTC | CASSQSSYEQYF
TRBJ2-1 | . | TRBV19 | TRBD1 | TGTGCCAGTAGTATGATAGGACAGGGCGGTGAGCAGTTCTTC | CASSMIGQGGEQFF
TRBJ1-1 | . | TRBV3-1/TRBV3-2 | TRBD1 | TGTGCCAGCGGGCACAGGGGGAGCACTGAAGCTTTCTTT | CASGHRGSTEAFF
TRBJ1-1 | few | TRBV4-1 | TRBD1 | TGCGCCAGCAGCCAAGAAGGAACAGGGGCTGAGAACACTGAAGCTTTCTTT | CASSQEGTGAENTEAFF
TRBJ1-4 | few | TRBV4-3 | TRBD1 | TGCGCCAGCAGCCAAGTAGGTACAGGGGATAATGAAAAACTGTTTTTT | CASSQVGTGDNEKLFF
TRBJ1-3 | . | TRBV28 | TRBD1 | TGTGCCAGCAGTTTCGGGACAGGGTCAGGAAACACCATATATTTT | CASSFGTGSGNTIYF
TRBJ2-7 | . | TRBV5-1 | . | TGCGCCAGCAGCTTGACCCTTGCGCGGATCCCCCACGAGCAGTACTTC | CASSLTLARIPHEQYF
TRBJ2-5 | . | TRBV3-1/TRBV3-2 | . | TGTGCCAGCAGTCGAATGAGCGGCGATGTGGAGACCCAGTACTTC | CASSRMSGDVETQYF
TRBJ1-6 | . | TRBV11-2 | . | TGTGCCAGCAGCATACAGGGCAATTCACCCCTCCACTTT | CASSIQGNSPLHF
TRBJ2-5 | . | TRBV5-1 | . | TGCGCCAGCAGGAGGTCTAGCGAAAATCAAGAGACCCAGTACTTC | CASRRSSENQETQYF
TRBJ2-1 | . | TRBV19 | TRBD2 | TGTGCCAGTAGTATACGGACTAGCCCCGATGAGCAGTTCTTC | CASSIRTSPDEQFF
TRBJ2-7 | . | TRBV12-3/TRBV12-4 | . | TGTGCCAGCAGTTTAGGTAGGGGTTACGAGCAGTACTTC | CASSLGRGYEQYF
TRBJ2-7 | . | TRBV11-2 | . | TGTGCCAGCAGCTTAGTTCAGGGTTTAGGCGAGCAGTACTTC | CASSLVQGLGEQYF
TRBJ2-5 | . | TRBV7-9 | TRBD2 | TGTGCCAGCAGTTCGGGACTATTGGAAGAGACCCAGTACTTC | CASSSGLLEETQYF
TRBJ2-1 | . | TRBV30 | TRBD2 | TGTGCCTGGACTAGCGGGAGAACTGAGCAGTTCTTC | CAWTSGRTEQFF
TRBJ2-2 | . | TRBV29-1 | . | TGCAGCGTTTTCCTTAGCGGTTACGCGAACACCGGGGAGCTGTTTTTT | CSVFLSGYANTGELFF